This TCR beta chain is drawn from a study of blood T cell repertoires in COVID-19. Per germline, CDR1 SGHTA and CDR2 FQGNSA. The ends lost 6 bases at V and 6 bases at J; junction bases unmatched: 6. The CDR3 runs to 13 residues. The data were produced by immunoSEQ multiplex PCR, yet TCRdb's version contains in-frame clones alone and is incomplete. Among about 78,000 clones listed, about 89% were seen once. The clonotype was recovered from a man in his fifties with active or convalescent COVID-19. Sequenced material: peripheral blood. V usage is TRBV7-2 and J usage is TRBJ2-3; TRBD1 aligns across 7 bases. The CDR3 loop is CASRLTGEDTQYF. The CDR3 DNA reads as TGTGCCAGCAGGCTCACAGGGGAGGATACGCAGTATTTT.